A selection of T cell receptor beta chains follows, all from one sample in a study of OX40 agonist ivuxolimab in advanced cancers. Sequencing used immunoSEQ multiplex PCR; TCRdb keeps in-frame clones, though not all of them. The sample carries some 27,000 clones, 70% to 90% recorded once. The material was CD4+ or CD8+ T cells sorted from blood, obtained in a trial of the OX40 agonist ivuxolimab. These receptors were collected from an adult with an advanced solid tumor such as melanoma, head and neck, liver or kidney cancer. The CDR3 runs from the conserved cysteine through the conserved F or W. Fields, in order: J gene, D gene, V gene, clone size, CDR3 protein, CDR3 DNA. A D gene is named only where the DNA matches it firmly. Clone size is not always given. Where it is, it says once, few, many or a class for expanded clones.

TRBJ1-1 | . | TRBV19 | once | CASSLTAGTEAFF | TGTGCCAGTAGTTTAACGGCTGGGACTGAAGCTTTCTTT
TRBJ1-2 | . | TRBV29-1 | . | CSVDPGAGYGYTF | TGCAGCGTTGACCCGGGGGCTGGGTATGGCTACACCTTC
TRBJ2-1 | . | TRBV28 | . | CASSLEARREWGNEQFF | TGTGCCAGCAGTTTGGAAGCTCGGCGGGAATGGGGCAATGAGCAGTTCTTC
TRBJ2-1 | TRBD2 | TRBV7-6 | once | CASSDLAGGINEQFF | TGTGCCAGCAGCGACCTAGCGGGAGGGATCAATGAGCAGTTCTTC
TRBJ2-7 | TRBD1 | TRBV19 | . | CASRSQGAGYEQYF | TGTGCCAGTAGGTCACAGGGGGCGGGATACGAGCAGTACTTC
TRBJ1-5 | . | TRBV11-3 | . | CASSSLRDRSNQPQHF | TGTGCCAGCAGCTCATTACGGGACCGTAGCAATCAGCCCCAGCATTTT
TRBJ1-1 | . | TRBV9 | . | CASSVYSREGRDTEAFF | TGTGCCAGCAGCGTGTATAGCAGGGAAGGTAGGGACACTGAAGCTTTCTTT
TRBJ1-6 | . | TRBV9 | . | CASSVGPVVNSPLHF | TGTGCCAGCAGCGTAGGTCCGGTAGTGAATTCACCCCTCCACTTT
TRBJ2-1 | TRBD1 | TRBV5-4 | . | CASSTGQGIYNEQFF | TGTGCCAGCAGCACGGGACAGGGGATATACAATGAGCAGTTCTTC
TRBJ2-7 | TRBD1 | TRBV28 | . | CASSFEGAWDEQYF | TGTGCCAGCAGTTTTGAGGGGGCCTGGGACGAGCAGTACTTC
TRBJ2-7 | . | TRBV9 | . | CASSVGGEDYEQYF | TGTGCCAGCAGCGTAGGAGGGGAAGACTACGAGCAGTACTTC
TRBJ1-4 | . | TRBV19 | . | CASSNTGGSEKLFF | TGTGCCAGTAGTAATACCGGCGGCAGTGAAAAACTGTTTTTT
TRBJ2-1 | . | TRBV5-1 | . | CASSGGHSGYNEQFF | TGCGCCAGCAGCGGGGGGCATAGCGGTTACAATGAGCAGTTCTTC
TRBJ1-2 | . | TRBV7-9 | . | CASSLEGGYTF | TGTGCCAGCAGCTTAGAGGGTGGCTACACCTTC
TRBJ2-7 | . | TRBV19 | . | CASSSGYEQYF | TGTGCCAGTAGTAGCGGCTACGAGCAGTACTTC
TRBJ2-7 | . | TRBV12-5 | . | CASGPGQHYEQYF | TGTGCTAGTGGCCCAGGACAGCATTACGAGCAGTACTTC
TRBJ2-1 | . | TRBV5-1 | . | CASSLGSRKGFDEQFF | TGCGCCAGCAGCTTGGGGTCTAGGAAGGGTTTTGATGAGCAGTTCTTC
TRBJ1-6 | . | TRBV7-2 | . | CASSLGFARKNSPLHF | TGTGCCAGCAGCTTAGGGTTCGCCAGAAAAAATTCACCCCTCCACTTT
TRBJ2-1 | . | TRBV6-6 | . | CASSHPGREQFF | TGTGCCAGCAGTCACCCCGGGCGGGAGCAGTTCTTC
TRBJ1-5 | TRBD1 | TRBV15 | . | CATSKDRGNQPQHF | TGTGCCACCAGCAAAGACAGGGGGAATCAGCCCCAGCATTTT
TRBJ1-1 | . | TRBV6-4 | . | CASRQNRGAEAFF | TGTGCCAGCCGACAGAACCGGGGGGCTGAAGCTTTCTTT
TRBJ1-5 | . | TRBV10-2 | . | CASSEYGQSNQPQHF | TGCGCCAGCAGTGAGTACGGACAGAGCAATCAGCCCCAGCATTTT
TRBJ2-7 | TRBD2 | TRBV28 | . | CASRPGTSGLSYEQYF | TGTGCCAGCAGGCCCGGGACTAGCGGGCTCTCCTACGAGCAGTACTTC
TRBJ1-1 | . | TRBV6-6 | . | CASRRSMNTEAFF | TGTGCCAGCAGGCGTTCTATGAACACTGAAGCTTTCTTT
TRBJ1-5 | . | TRBV30 | once | CAWGYGSSNQPQHF | TGTGCCTGGGGCTACGGAAGTAGCAATCAGCCCCAGCATTTT
TRBJ1-5 | . | TRBV6-1 | . | CASSEFYGQPQQPQHF | TGTGCCAGCAGTGAATTTTACGGGCAGCCCCAACAGCCCCAGCATTTT
TRBJ2-1 | . | TRBV21-1 | . | CASSKKGISYNEQFF | TGTGCCAGCAGCAAGAAGGGGATCTCCTACAATGAGCAGTTCTTC
TRBJ2-1 | . | TRBV4-2 | once | CASSQGRGNEQFF | TGTGCCAGCAGCCAAGGGAGGGGCAATGAGCAGTTCTTC
TRBJ2-1 | TRBD2 | TRBV30 | . | CAWSIGTSGANEQFF | TGTGCCTGGTCGATAGGGACTAGCGGGGCAAATGAGCAGTTCTTC
TRBJ2-2 | . | TRBV7-6 | . | CASSLGKTIYTGELFF | TGTGCCAGCAGCTTAGGAAAGACAATCTACACCGGGGAGCTGTTTTTT
TRBJ2-1 | TRBD2 | TRBV10-3 | once | CAIPKERGLAGGPVTDEQFF | TGTGCCATCCCTAAAGAAAGAGGACTAGCGGGAGGCCCGGTCACGGATGAGCAGTTCTTC
TRBJ1-1 | . | TRBV19 | . | CASSIQAGASEAFF | TGTGCCAGTAGTATCCAGGCAGGGGCCTCTGAAGCTTTCTTT
TRBJ2-7 | . | TRBV7-9 | . | CASSLGANEQYF | TGTGCCAGCAGCTTAGGGGCCAACGAGCAGTACTTC
TRBJ2-1 | TRBD2 | TRBV7-8 | few | CASSPNSGRNEQFF | TGTGCCAGCAGTCCCAATAGCGGGAGAAATGAGCAGTTCTTC
TRBJ2-5 | TRBD1 | TRBV25-1 | . | CASSGIRDREFATQYF | TGTGCCAGCAGTGGGATCCGGGACAGGGAGTTTGCGACCCAGTACTTC
TRBJ2-1 | . | TRBV4-1 | . | CASSQGGMIRTYNEQFF | TGCGCCAGCAGCCAAGGGGGGATGATTAGGACCTACAATGAGCAGTTCTTC
TRBJ2-7 | . | TRBV5-4 | . | CASSFGGPSYEQYF | TGTGCCAGCAGCTTTGGCGGCCCCTCCTACGAGCAGTACTTC
TRBJ2-7 | TRBD1 | TRBV15 | . | CATSREGQVFYEQYF | TGTGCCACCAGCAGAGAAGGACAGGTATTCTACGAGCAGTACTTC
TRBJ2-7 | . | TRBV27 | . | CASSSASYEQYF | TGTGCCAGCAGTTCCGCCTCCTACGAGCAGTACTTC
TRBJ1-4 | . | TRBV10-3 | . | CAISEEFPPNEKLFF | TGTGCCATCAGTGAAGAGTTCCCCCCTAATGAAAAACTGTTTTTT